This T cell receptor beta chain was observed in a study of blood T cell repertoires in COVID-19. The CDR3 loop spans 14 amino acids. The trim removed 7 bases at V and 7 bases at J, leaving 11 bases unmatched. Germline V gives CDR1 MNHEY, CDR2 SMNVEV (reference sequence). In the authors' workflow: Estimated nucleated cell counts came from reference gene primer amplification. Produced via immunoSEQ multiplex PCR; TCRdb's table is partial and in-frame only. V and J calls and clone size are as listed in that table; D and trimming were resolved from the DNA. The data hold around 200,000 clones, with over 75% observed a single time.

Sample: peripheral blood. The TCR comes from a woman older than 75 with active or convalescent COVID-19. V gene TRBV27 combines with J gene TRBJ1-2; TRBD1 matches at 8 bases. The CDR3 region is CASKKDRVAGGYTF. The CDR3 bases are TGTGCCAGCAAAAAGGACAGGGTTGCAGGTGGCTACACCTTC.